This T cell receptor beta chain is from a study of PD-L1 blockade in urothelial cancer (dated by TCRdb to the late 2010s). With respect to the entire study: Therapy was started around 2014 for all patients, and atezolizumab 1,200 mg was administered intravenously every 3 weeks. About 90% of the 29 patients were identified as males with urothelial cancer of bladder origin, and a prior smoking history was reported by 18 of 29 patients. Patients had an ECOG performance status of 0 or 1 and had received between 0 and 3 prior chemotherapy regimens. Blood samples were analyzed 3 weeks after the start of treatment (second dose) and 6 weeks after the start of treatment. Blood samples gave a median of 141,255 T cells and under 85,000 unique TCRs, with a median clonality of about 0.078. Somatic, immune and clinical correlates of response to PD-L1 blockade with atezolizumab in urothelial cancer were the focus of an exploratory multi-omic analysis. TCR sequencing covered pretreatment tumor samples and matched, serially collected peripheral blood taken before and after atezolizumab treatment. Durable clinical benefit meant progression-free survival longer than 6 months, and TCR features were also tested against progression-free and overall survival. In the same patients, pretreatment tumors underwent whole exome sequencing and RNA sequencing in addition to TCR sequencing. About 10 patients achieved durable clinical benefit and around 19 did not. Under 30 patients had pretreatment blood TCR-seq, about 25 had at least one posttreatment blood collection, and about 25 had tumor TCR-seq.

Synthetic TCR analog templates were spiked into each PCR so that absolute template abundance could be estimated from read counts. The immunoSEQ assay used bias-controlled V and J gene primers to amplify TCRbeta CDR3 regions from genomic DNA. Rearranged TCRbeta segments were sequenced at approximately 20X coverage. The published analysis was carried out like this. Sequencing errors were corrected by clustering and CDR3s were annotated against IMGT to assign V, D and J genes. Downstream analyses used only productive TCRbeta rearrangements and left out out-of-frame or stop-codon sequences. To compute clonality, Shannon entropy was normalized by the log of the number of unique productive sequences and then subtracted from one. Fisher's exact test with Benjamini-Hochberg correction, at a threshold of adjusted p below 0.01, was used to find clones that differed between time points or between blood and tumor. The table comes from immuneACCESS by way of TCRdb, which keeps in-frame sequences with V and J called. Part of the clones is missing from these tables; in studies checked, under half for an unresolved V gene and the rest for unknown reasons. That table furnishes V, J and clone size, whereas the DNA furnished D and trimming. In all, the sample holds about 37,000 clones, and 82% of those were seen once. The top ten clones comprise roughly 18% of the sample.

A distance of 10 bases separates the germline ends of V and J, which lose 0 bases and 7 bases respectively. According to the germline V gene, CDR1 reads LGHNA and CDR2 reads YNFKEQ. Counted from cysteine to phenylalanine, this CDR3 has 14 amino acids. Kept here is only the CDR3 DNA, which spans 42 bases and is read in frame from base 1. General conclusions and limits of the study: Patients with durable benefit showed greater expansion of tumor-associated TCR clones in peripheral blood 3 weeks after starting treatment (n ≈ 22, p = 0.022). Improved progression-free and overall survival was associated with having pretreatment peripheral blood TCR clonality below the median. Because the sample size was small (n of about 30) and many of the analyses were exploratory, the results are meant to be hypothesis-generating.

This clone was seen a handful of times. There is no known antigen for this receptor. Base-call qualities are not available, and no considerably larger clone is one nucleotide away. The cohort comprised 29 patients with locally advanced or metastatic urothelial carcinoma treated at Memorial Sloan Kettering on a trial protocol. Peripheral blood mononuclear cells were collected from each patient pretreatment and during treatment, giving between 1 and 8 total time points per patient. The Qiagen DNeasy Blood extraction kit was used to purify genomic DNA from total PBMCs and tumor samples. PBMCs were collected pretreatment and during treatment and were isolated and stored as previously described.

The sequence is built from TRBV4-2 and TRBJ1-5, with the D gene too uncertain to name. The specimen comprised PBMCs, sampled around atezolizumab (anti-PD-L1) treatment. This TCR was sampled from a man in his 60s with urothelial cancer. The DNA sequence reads TGTGCCAGCAGCCAAGAAAGGCTAGGCCAGCCCCAGCATTTT. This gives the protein CASSQERLGQPQHF.